A selection of T cell receptor beta chains follows, all from one sample in a study of cytotoxic CD8 clonotypes in ibrutinib-treated CLL. Method: immunoSEQ multiplex PCR; TCRdb's copy keeps in-frame clones and lacks some. The table has approximately 210,000 clones, 55% to 85% seen once. Specimen: PBMCs, collected after 24 months of ibrutinib treatment. The receptors were gathered from a human donor with chronic lymphocytic leukemia. Both conserved end residues are part of each CDR3. Fields, in order: clone size, J gene, V gene, D gene, CDR3 protein, CDR3 DNA. A D gene is named only where the DNA matches it firmly. The size entry is marked missing in some rows and otherwise reads once, few, many or a size class.

clone size: -; J gene: TRBJ2-7; V gene: TRBV5-4; D gene: -; CDR3 protein: CASSLGLPSDEQYF; CDR3 DNA: TGTGCCAGCAGCTTAGGGTTGCCTTCAGACGAGCAGTACTTC
clone size: -; J gene: TRBJ2-1; V gene: TRBV29-1; D gene: -; CDR3 protein: CSVGQTGYGEQFF; CDR3 DNA: TGCAGCGTTGGGCAAACAGGGTATGGCGAGCAGTTCTTC
clone size: -; J gene: TRBJ2-7; V gene: TRBV29-1; D gene: -; CDR3 protein: CSVEESQLGEQYF; CDR3 DNA: TGCAGCGTTGAAGAGTCTCAGCTCGGCGAGCAGTACTTC
clone size: few; J gene: TRBJ1-1; V gene: TRBV7-6; D gene: TRBD1; CDR3 protein: CASSPGTAFEAFF; CDR3 DNA: TGTGCCAGCAGCCCCGGGACAGCCTTTGAAGCTTTCTTT
clone size: -; J gene: TRBJ1-2; V gene: TRBV30; D gene: TRBD1; CDR3 protein: CAWRATGFIENTF; CDR3 DNA: TGTGCCTGGAGGGCGACAGGGTTCATTGAGAACACCTTC
clone size: -; J gene: TRBJ2-1; V gene: TRBV7-6; D gene: TRBD2; CDR3 protein: CASSPPTREGEQFF; CDR3 DNA: TGTGCCAGCAGCCCCCCGACAAGGGAGGGAGAGCAGTTCTTC
clone size: -; J gene: TRBJ2-1; V gene: TRBV15; D gene: TRBD2; CDR3 protein: CATSIGREFHNEQFF; CDR3 DNA: TGTGCCACCAGCATAGGGCGGGAGTTCCACAATGAGCAGTTCTTC
clone size: -; J gene: TRBJ2-7; V gene: TRBV10-3; D gene: TRBD2; CDR3 protein: CAISDRGENYEQYF; CDR3 DNA: TGTGCCATCAGTGATCGGGGGGAGAACTACGAGCAGTACTTC
clone size: -; J gene: TRBJ2-1; V gene: TRBV5-4; D gene: -; CDR3 protein: CASSLVASSLNEQFF; CDR3 DNA: TGTGCCAGCAGCTTGGTGGCTAGCTCCCTCAATGAGCAGTTCTTC
clone size: -; J gene: TRBJ1-1; V gene: TRBV6-1; D gene: -; CDR3 protein: CASSGRVEAFF; CDR3 DNA: TGTGCCAGCAGTGGCAGGGTTGAAGCTTTCTTT
clone size: -; J gene: TRBJ1-2; V gene: TRBV29-1; D gene: -; CDR3 protein: CSVATGTATISTF; CDR3 DNA: -
clone size: few; J gene: TRBJ2-2; V gene: TRBV7-2; D gene: -; CDR3 protein: CASRLAGELFF; CDR3 DNA: TGTGCCAGCAGGTTAGCTGGGGAGCTGTTTTTT
clone size: -; J gene: TRBJ1-2; V gene: TRBV5-4; D gene: -; CDR3 protein: CASQKDSPKLGYTF; CDR3 DNA: TGTGCCAGCCAGAAAGATAGTCCCAAACTGGGCTACACCTTC
clone size: -; J gene: TRBJ1-1; V gene: TRBV7-2; D gene: -; CDR3 protein: CASSRPAENTEAFF; CDR3 DNA: TGTGCCAGCAGCCGCCCAGCGGAGAACACTGAAGCTTTCTTT
clone size: -; J gene: TRBJ2-1; V gene: TRBV7-6; D gene: -; CDR3 protein: CASSRNRRDLYNEQFF; CDR3 DNA: TGTGCCAGCAGCCGCAATAGGAGGGACCTATACAATGAGCAGTTCTTC
clone size: -; J gene: TRBJ1-1; V gene: TRBV5-1; D gene: -; CDR3 protein: CASSLTGAEAFF; CDR3 DNA: TGCGCCAGCAGCCTGACGGGCGCTGAAGCTTTCTTT
clone size: -; J gene: TRBJ1-5; V gene: TRBV7-8; D gene: TRBD1; CDR3 protein: CASSSRQGRNQPQHF; CDR3 DNA: TGTGCCAGCAGCTCACGACAGGGACGCAATCAGCCCCAGCATTTT
clone size: -; J gene: TRBJ1-4; V gene: TRBV4-2; D gene: -; CDR3 protein: CASSQVSDGRKLFF; CDR3 DNA: TGTGCCAGCAGCCAAGTTAGTGATGGGCGAAAACTGTTTTTT
clone size: -; J gene: TRBJ2-7; V gene: TRBV5-4; D gene: TRBD2; CDR3 protein: CASSLRLAGTYEQYF; CDR3 DNA: TGTGCCAGCAGCTTACGACTAGCGGGAACCTACGAGCAGTACTTC
clone size: -; J gene: TRBJ2-7; V gene: TRBV4-3; D gene: -; CDR3 protein: CASSQDTQGLAEQYF; CDR3 DNA: TGCGCCAGCAGCCAAGATACGCAGGGGTTAGCCGAGCAGTACTTC
clone size: -; J gene: TRBJ2-3; V gene: TRBV18; D gene: TRBD2; CDR3 protein: CASSPSTSGMGDTQYF; CDR3 DNA: TGTGCCAGCTCACCATCGACTAGCGGGATGGGAGATACGCAGTATTTT
clone size: -; J gene: TRBJ2-1; V gene: TRBV7-6; D gene: TRBD2; CDR3 protein: CASSLNLAGVNPFDEQFF; CDR3 DNA: TGTGCCAGCAGCTTAAACCTAGCGGGAGTGAACCCGTTCGATGAGCAGTTCTTC
clone size: -; J gene: TRBJ2-3; V gene: TRBV5-4; D gene: TRBD2; CDR3 protein: CASSVTSGSTNTDTQYF; CDR3 DNA: TGTGCCAGCAGCGTGACTAGCGGGAGTACGAACACAGATACGCAGTATTTT
clone size: -; J gene: TRBJ1-1; V gene: TRBV11-2; D gene: TRBD1; CDR3 protein: CASSTNPRDSEAFF; CDR3 DNA: TGTGCCAGCAGCACCAACCCCCGGGACAGTGAAGCTTTCTTT
clone size: -; J gene: TRBJ2-1; V gene: TRBV9; D gene: TRBD2; CDR3 protein: CASSPSGARYNEQFF; CDR3 DNA: TGTGCCAGCAGCCCAAGCGGGGCTCGTTACAATGAGCAGTTCTTC
clone size: few; J gene: TRBJ1-4; V gene: TRBV19; D gene: -; CDR3 protein: CASSAEEGNEKLFF; CDR3 DNA: TGTGCCAGTAGTGCGGAGGAGGGGAATGAAAAACTGTTTTTT